This entry describes one TCR beta chain. TCRdb's copy holds only in-frame clones and misses some; the assay was immunoSEQ multiplex PCR. This table has fewer than 130,000 clones, about 75% appearing once. This sample was taken from a study of blood T cell repertoires in COVID-19. Overall study context: Spain, Italy and the United States supplied samples that represented acute and convalescent COVID-19.

The TCR sequence derives from a man at least 80 years old with acute or convalescent COVID-19. Sequences were obtained from peripheral blood.

The CDR3 loop reads CSVRLGGDTQYF. CDR3 bases: TGCAGCGTTCGACTAGGTGGAGATACGCAGTATTTT. The J gene is TRBJ2-3, the V gene TRBV29-1; D might be TRBD2 (6 bases). The germline V and J ends were trimmed by 5 bases and 5 bases, with 11 bases remaining between them. CDR1 SQVTM and CDR2 ANQGSEA come from the germline V gene. This CDR3 is 12 amino acids long.